Given below is one TCR beta chain in context. The target of this receptor is not known. No clone much larger than this one lies a single base away; base qualities are absent. V and J are trimmed by 10 bases and 5 bases, and the gene matches miss 13 bases of the junction. The CDR3 starts with the cysteine, ends with the phenylalanine, and has 16 residues. The retained sequence is limited to the CDR3, 48 bases, with the frame set at the first base. The germline V gene (reference sequence) gives CDR1 as LNHDA and CDR2 as SQIVND. TCR beta CDR3 regions were amplified from RNA transcripts. A first-round RT-PCR of the TCR CDR3 used the HTBI primer set with the Qiagen OneStep RT-PCR kit. The libraries were constructed in a second round of multiplex PCR and then size-selected and purified. Paired-end sequencing of the libraries was performed with 100 bp reads on an Illumina HiSeq2000. For the original study's pipeline: SOAPnuke was used to process the raw data, throwing out any read that contained adapters or uncalled bases, had a mean Phred below 15, or lacked an exact constant-primer or identifier match. COPE v1.2.5 was used to merge high-quality paired reads, and clonotypes were defined as unique nucleotide sequences. Clonotypes were aligned to IMGT TRBV, TRBD and TRBJ reference segments using MiTCR v1.1. The analysis was restricted to V-J combinations with a frequency above 0.0001, which together covered over 99% of the repertoires. The TCS score was defined as F50 (clonal expansion) divided by E x V (chaos), with BLOSUM62-based TCRdist calculated between CDR3 peptides within each V-J. Welch's t-statistics and random forest reduced approximately 520 V-J features to 13, which were used in a naive Bayes classifier (R e1071). TCRdb handled the public reads itself, with Q25 trimming in fastp and clone calling in MiXCR, and kept productive beta chains. When rows share a CDR3 protein, they turn into one entry using the most common DNA and genes. V and J calls and clone size were set by TCRdb, not the authors. Counted in this sample were hundreds of thousands of distinct CDR3 sequences; around 15% of them appeared once. Roughly a tenth of the sample is in the top ten clones.

The entry originates in a study of T cells in Graves' hyperthyroidism and ophthalmopathy (dated by TCRdb to the late 2010s). At the level of the whole study: Peripheral blood samples were taken at initial diagnosis, before any treatment was given. Whether ophthalmopathy could be predicted prospectively was tested in an independent validation cohort made up of approximately 19 hyperthyroidism patients plus 17 patients who later progressed to ophthalmopathy. TCR Vbeta CDR3 sequencing of 140 or so peripheral blood samples (over 40 ophthalmopathy, 75 or so hyperthyroidism and approximately 17 progressor patients) is reported in the paper. Thyroid tissue and blood T-cell repertoires from more than five Graves' hyperthyroidism patients were also compared in the study. TCR V-J signatures able to tell the groups apart were searched for in a discovery cohort of 100 or so patients, of whom more than 40 had Graves' ophthalmopathy and around 56 had stable Graves' hyperthyroidism. The roughly 99 discovery patients were divided at random into training and test sets in a 7:3 ratio. Once sampling was done, hyperthyroidism patients were given methimazole at a starting dose of 30 mg daily, whereas ophthalmopathy patients were given high-dose intravenous methylprednisolone.

General study outcomes and caveats: In validation, the model predicted progression to ophthalmopathy with 55% to 71% sensitivity and about 73% specificity, a median of approximately 6.7 months before onset. A model built on a 13 V-J signature distinguished ophthalmopathy from stable hyperthyroidism, reaching approximately 89% sensitivity and 81.08% specificity in cross-validation and 80%/75% in testing. No statistical method was used to set the sample size in advance, and investigators knew the group allocation. Blood samples also contained most of the expanded thyroid clonotypes (frequency above 0.001), which suggests that blood repertoires may reflect thyroid immune responses.

Graves' hyperthyroidism was defined as stable when no progression to ophthalmopathy occurred over 18 months of follow-up. The hyperthyroidism patients were between 18 and 65 years old and newly diagnosed, with a disease duration of less than 2 months. Exclusion was applied to patients with uncontrolled infections, other autoimmune diseases, pregnancy or lactation. Diagnoses were established on the basis of clinical symptoms, serum thyroxine and TRAb, thyroid ultrasound, and orbital computed tomography. PBMCs were separated from approximately 10 ml of fresh peripheral blood using Ficoll-Paque density gradient centrifugation. Total RNA was extracted using Trizol reagent, and RNA quality was assessed on an Agilent 2100 Bioanalyzer.

This sequence uses TRBV19 and TRBJ2-2, with 10 bases matching TRBD2. The TCR comes from a woman aged 18-29 years with Graves' hyperthyroidism. The sequencing sample was made of blood. This receptor has the CDR3 CATTPLAGVRTGELFF. The bases are TGTGCCACAACACCCCTAGCGGGAGTTCGGACCGGGGAGCTGTTTTTT.